This T cell receptor (beta chain) was recorded in a study of CD8+ T cells in alopecia areata. General study points: Alopecia totalis/universalis scalp especially showed more expanded CD8+ clones than normal scalp. Mice showed clearer TCR sharing than patients did, a gap that was possibly HLA-related. Scalp samples also yield sequences from resident alphabeta T cells of normal skin.

As to this clone: Its antigen is currently unknown.

Extracted RNA was reverse transcribed, and the resulting cDNA served as sequencing template. The protocol was immunoSEQ multiplex PCR, while the TCRdb copy is restricted to in-frame clones and leaves out a portion. This table has roughly 150,000 clones, more than 55% appearing once. Separation by sorting yielded CD4+ and CD8+ T cells from PBMCs. The V and J ends lost 3 bases and 5 bases respectively, with 17 bases between them. The germline gives CDR1 SEHNR, CDR2 FQNEAQ (reference sequence). This CDR3 spans 15 amino acids. The clonotype was recovered from a human donor in good health. The rearrangement joins TRBV7-9 to TRBJ2-7; TRBD1 might be the D (6 bases). The sample was CD8+ T cells sorted from blood. The DNA for the CDR3 is TGTGCCAGCAGCTTGGTGGGAAGGGGGTTGAACGAGCAGTACTTC. Its protein product is CASSLVGRGLNEQYF.